This TCR beta chain came from a study of cytomegalovirus exposure and HLA in healthy donors. Turning to the study itself: For the roughly 370 genotyped donors, 75% to 90% fell within the Caucasian-associated ancestry cluster. General study results and limits: 150 to 200 TCR beta chains were listed as cytomegalovirus-associated. Sequence variants that were highly shared formed a cluster that was likely a sequencing artifact. Earlier analysis yielded a pattern in which most TCR beta V segments were productive about 90% or about 30% of the time.

The CDR3 is 14 amino acids. Per germline, CDR1 MNHEY and CDR2 SVGAGI. V lost 2 bases and J lost 6, with 14 bases in between. 60 Vbeta and 13 Jbeta primers were used in PCR. Using immunoSEQ multiplex PCR, the repertoire was profiled, and TCRdb retains in-frame clones only, with some absent. The sample shows about 270,000 clones, more than 55% of them seen only once. About this clone itself: Its antigen is not known.

Material: PBMCs. V usage is TRBV6-5 and J usage is TRBJ2-7, with D tentatively TRBD1 (6 bases). The TCR was taken from a female donor in good health and CMV-seronegative. In nucleotides, the CDR3 is TGTGCCAGCAGTTACCGGGACAATCAACTCGAGCAGTACTTC. It is translated as CASSYRDNQLEQYF.